Listed here is a single T cell receptor (beta chain). Some clones are missing from TCRdb's copy, which holds only in-frame ones; the method was immunoSEQ multiplex PCR. Of about 3,200 clones listed, roughly nine tenths were seen once; the top ten hold around 3%. This specimen comes from a study of T cells in lung cancer brain metastases. For the study at large: A median roughly 300 days separated primary and brain metastasis sampling.

V was cut by 1 base and J by 11 bases, with 9 bases left in between. In germline, CDR1 is SEHNR, CDR2 FQNEAQ (reference sequence). The CDR3 extends over 12 amino acids. Exclusion applied to any patient with a history of multiple malignancies. Sequencing was performed on tumor tissue from the primary lung tumor. The rearrangement links TRBV7-9 to TRBJ1-5; D ambiguous. This receptor was obtained from a man aged 65-85 years with non-small cell lung cancer. The CDR3 loop is CASSLVGMSQHF. The CDR3 DNA reads as TGTGCCAGCAGCTTAGTCGGCATGTCCCAGCATTTT.